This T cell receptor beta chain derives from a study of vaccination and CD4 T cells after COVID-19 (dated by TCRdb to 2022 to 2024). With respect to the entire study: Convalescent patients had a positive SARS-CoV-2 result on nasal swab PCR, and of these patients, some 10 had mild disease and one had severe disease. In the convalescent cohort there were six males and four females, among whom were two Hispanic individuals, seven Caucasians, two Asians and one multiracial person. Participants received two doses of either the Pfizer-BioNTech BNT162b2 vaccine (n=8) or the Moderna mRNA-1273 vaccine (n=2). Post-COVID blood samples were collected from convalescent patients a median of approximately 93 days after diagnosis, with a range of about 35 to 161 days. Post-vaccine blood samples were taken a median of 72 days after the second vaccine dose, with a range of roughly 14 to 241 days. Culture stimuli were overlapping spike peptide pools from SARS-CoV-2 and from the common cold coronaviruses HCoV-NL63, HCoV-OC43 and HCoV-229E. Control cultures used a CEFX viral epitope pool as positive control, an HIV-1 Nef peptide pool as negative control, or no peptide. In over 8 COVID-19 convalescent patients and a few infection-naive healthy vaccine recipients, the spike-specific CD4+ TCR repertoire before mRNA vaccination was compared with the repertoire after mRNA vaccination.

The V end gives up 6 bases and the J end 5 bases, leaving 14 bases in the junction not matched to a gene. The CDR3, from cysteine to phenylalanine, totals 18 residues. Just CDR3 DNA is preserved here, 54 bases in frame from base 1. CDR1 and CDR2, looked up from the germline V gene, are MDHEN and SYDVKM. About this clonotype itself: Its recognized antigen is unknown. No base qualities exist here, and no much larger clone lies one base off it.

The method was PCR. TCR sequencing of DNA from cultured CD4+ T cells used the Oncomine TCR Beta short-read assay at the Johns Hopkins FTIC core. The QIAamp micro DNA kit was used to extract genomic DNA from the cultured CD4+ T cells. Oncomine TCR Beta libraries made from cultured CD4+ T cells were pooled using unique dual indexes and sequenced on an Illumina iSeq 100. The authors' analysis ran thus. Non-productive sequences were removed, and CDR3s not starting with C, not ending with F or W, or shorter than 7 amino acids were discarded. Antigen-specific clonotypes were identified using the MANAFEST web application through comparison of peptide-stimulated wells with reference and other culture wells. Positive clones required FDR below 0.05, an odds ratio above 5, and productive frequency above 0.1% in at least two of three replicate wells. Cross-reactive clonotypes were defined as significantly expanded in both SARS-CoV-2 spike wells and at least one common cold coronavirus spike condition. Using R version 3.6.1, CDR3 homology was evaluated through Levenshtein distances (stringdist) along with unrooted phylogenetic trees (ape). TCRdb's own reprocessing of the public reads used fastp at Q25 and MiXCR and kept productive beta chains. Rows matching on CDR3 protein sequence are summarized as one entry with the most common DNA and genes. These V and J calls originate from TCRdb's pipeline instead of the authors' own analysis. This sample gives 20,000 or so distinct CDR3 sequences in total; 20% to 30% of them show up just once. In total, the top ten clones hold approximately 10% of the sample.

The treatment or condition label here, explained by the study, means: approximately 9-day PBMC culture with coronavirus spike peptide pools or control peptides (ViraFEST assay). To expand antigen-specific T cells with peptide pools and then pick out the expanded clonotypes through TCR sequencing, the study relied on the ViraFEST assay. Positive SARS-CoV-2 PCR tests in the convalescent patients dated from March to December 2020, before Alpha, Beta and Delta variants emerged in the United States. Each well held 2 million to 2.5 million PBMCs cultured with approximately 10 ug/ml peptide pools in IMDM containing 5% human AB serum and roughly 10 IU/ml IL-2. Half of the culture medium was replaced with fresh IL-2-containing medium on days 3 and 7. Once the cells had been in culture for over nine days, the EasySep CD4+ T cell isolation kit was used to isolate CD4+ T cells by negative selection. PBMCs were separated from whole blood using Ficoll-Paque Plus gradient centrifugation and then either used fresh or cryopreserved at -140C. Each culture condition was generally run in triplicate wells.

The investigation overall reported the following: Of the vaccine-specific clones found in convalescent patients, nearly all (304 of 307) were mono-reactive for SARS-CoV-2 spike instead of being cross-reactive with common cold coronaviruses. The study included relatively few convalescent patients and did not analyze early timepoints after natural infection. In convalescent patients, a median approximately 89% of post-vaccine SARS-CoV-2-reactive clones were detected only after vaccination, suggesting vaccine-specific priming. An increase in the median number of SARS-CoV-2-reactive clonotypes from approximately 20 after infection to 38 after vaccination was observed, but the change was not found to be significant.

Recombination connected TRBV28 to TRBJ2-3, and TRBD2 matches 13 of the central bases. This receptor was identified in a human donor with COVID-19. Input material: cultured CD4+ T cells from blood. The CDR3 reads CASRPGGLAGSKGDTQYF. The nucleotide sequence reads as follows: TGTGCCAGCAGACCAGGGGGACTAGCGGGGAGCAAAGGAGATACGCAGTATTTT.